A single sample is the source of the 28 T cell receptor beta chains below, sequenced in a study of control samples from healthy donors and cancer patients. Here immunoSEQ multiplex PCR was the method, and the copy in TCRdb shows in-frame clones only, minus some. The table lists about 44,000 clones, around 87% of them singletons. What was sequenced was PBMCs. These receptors were obtained from a woman aged 60-75 years with lung cancer.

This rearrangement joins TRBV5-4 to TRBJ2-7; maybe TRBD2 (6 bases). V lost 3 bases and J 6 bases, leaving 13 bases between the germline ends. CDR3 length equals 13 residues. Per the germline V gene, CDR1 is SGHNT and CDR2 is YYREEE (reference sequence). In DNA form, the CDR3 reads TGTGCCAGCAGCTCGGACCGGCGGGGCGAGCAGTACTTC. Translation gives CASSSDRRGEQYF.

A remark on this clone: A junction end diverges from the germline sequence, so it may reflect a read error. The rearrangement joins TRBV29-1 to TRBJ2-7, with TRBD2 matching 11 bases. From germline, CDR1 is SQVTM and CDR2 ANQGSEA. The CDR3 extends over 15 amino acids. CDR3 sequence: CSGSGGLAVTYKQYF. The CDR3 coding sequence is TGCAGTGGCTCTGGGGGACTAGCGGTAACCTACAAGCAGTACTTC.

Concerning this clone itself: The junction does not match germline at one end; this may be a read error. The V and J genes are TRBV15 and TRBJ1-4; no definite D call. The CDR3 runs to 17 residues. The germline V gene encodes CDR1 LNHNV and CDR2 YYDKDF (reference sequence). The CDR3 protein is CATSRESQAVTNEKLFF. The CDR3 nucleotides are TGTGCCACCAGCCGAGAATCGCAGGCCGTGACTAATGAAAAACTGTTTTTT.

This clone was counted only a few times. The chain recombines TRBV13 with TRBJ2-5; D tentatively fits TRBD1 or TRBD2 (5 bases each). The V gene's germline CDR1 is PRHDT and CDR2 FYEKMQ (reference sequence). The CDR3 length is 15 residues. V was pared by 4 bases and J by 1 base, with 13 bases between. The CDR3 DNA sequence: TGTGCCAGCAGCTCCTACCGGGACGGCCAAGAGACCCAGTACTTC. This encodes CASSSYRDGQETQYF.

The genes are TRBV19 and TRBJ1-5, with D possibly matching TRBD1 (6 bases). This CDR3 is 17 amino acids long. Germline-derived CDR1 and CDR2 are LNHDA and SQIVND (reference sequence). V dropped 3 bases and J dropped 4 bases, with 19 bases sitting between them. The CDR3 DNA reads as TGTGCCAGTAGTATCCCACCAGGGGACCGGTTGAATCAGCCCCAGCATTTT. It translates to CASSIPPGDRLNQPQHF. The variable domain in full, completed from reference TRBV19 and TRBJ1-5, reads DGGITQSPKYLFRKEGQNVTLSCEQNLNHDAMYWYRQDPGQGLRLIYYSQIVNDFQKGDIAEGYSVSREKKESFPLTVTSAQKNPTAFYLCASSIPPGDRLNQPQHFGDGTRLSIL.

This rearrangement joins TRBV11-2 to TRBJ1-1; D is unresolved. From germline, CDR1 is SGHAT and CDR2 FQNNGV. The germline V and J ends were trimmed by 4 bases and 12 bases, with 12 bases remaining between them. This CDR3 spans 11 amino acids. The CDR3 bases are TGTGCCAGCAGCTCATTGTTTTGGACTTTCTTT. Translating it yields CASSSLFWTFF.

The chain has TRBV5-6 and TRBJ2-1; 9 bases fit TRBD1. The ends lost 2 bases at V and 4 bases at J; junction bases unmatched: 4. The CDR3 is made up of 15 amino acids. Germline V gene data show CDR1 as SGHDT and CDR2 as YYEEEE. The CDR3 loop is CASSFGQGLYNEQFF. The CDR3, as DNA: TGTGCCAGCAGCTTCGGACAGGGGCTTTACAATGAGCAGTTCTTC.

V is TRBV19 and J is TRBJ2-3, with D possibly being TRBD2 (5 bases). Trimming took off 3 bases at V and 2 bases at J, with 15 bases between the two ends. Germline V gene sequence: CDR1 LNHDA, CDR2 SQIVND (reference sequence). CDR3 length equals 16 residues. The CDR3 reads CASSIVGELITDTQYF. Here the CDR3 DNA reads TGTGCCAGTAGTATCGTCGGGGAGCTAATCACAGATACGCAGTATTTT.

This chain connects TRBV12-3 or TRBV12-4 to TRBJ2-2; the D is unclear. The CDR3 length is 11 residues. Trimming pared 6 bases from V and 8 bases from J, leaving 7 bases between. CDR3 region: CASRSTGELFF. As DNA, the CDR3 is TGTGCCAGCAGATCCACGGGGGAGCTGTTTTTT.

The rearrangement uses TRBV6-6 and TRBJ1-1; a possible D gene is TRBD1 (5 bases). The CDR3 length is 15 residues. The germline CDR1 and CDR2 sequences are MNHNY and SVGAGI (reference sequence). V lost 5 bases, J lost 3 bases, and 16 bases lay in between. Here the CDR3 DNA reads TGTGCCAGCAGTCCCACTTTGGAGGGGCACACTGAAGCTTTCTTT. It specifies CASSPTLEGHTEAFF.

The chain combines TRBV28 with TRBJ1-5, with a possible D match to TRBD1 (6 bases). The germline V gene encodes CDR1 MDHEN and CDR2 SYDVKM. This CDR3 has 12 residues. In DNA, the CDR3 is TGTGTCGCGGGGGGGGCAGATCAGCCCCAGCATTTT. This translates into CVAGGADQPQHF.

The chain employs TRBV11-2 and TRBJ2-5; D perhaps matches TRBD1 (5 bases). The CDR3 is 14 amino acids. Germline V gene data show CDR1 as SGHAT and CDR2 as FQNNGV. The V gene lost 5 bases and the J gene lost 7 bases, with 17 bases spanning the gap. The CDR3 spells CASSASPRVGTQYF. The DNA for the CDR3 is TGTGCCAGCAGCGCGTCCCCCAGGGTGGGGACCCAGTACTTC.

V usage is TRBV6-5 and J usage is TRBJ2-7, with D hard to call. The CDR3 has 11 residues. The V end lost 6 bases, the J end lost 3 bases, and 6 bases lay between the germline ends. Germline V lookup: CDR1 MNHEY, CDR2 SVGAGI. In DNA form, the CDR3 reads TGTGCCAGCAGGACTTACTACGAGCAGTACTTC. Translation: CASRTYYEQYF.

The gene calls are TRBV27 and TRBJ2-2, with a possible D match to TRBD1 (5 bases). V was clipped by 4 bases and J by 6 bases, with 15 bases between them. Germline CDR1 reads MNHEY; CDR2 reads SMNVEV (reference sequence). The CDR3 totals 15 residues. CDR3 in DNA: TGTGCCAGCAGTTCCCGCCGCAGGGCATCCGGGGAGCTGTTTTTT. Translated: CASSSRRRASGELFF.

The V gene is TRBV24-1, the J gene TRBJ1-5, with no clear D. The length of the CDR3 is 13 residues. V shed 3 bases and J shed 6 bases, with 8 bases lying between them. Germline CDR1 is KGHDR and CDR2 is SFDVKD. CDR3 sequence reads: CATSDALGQPQHF. DNA of the CDR3: TGTGCCACCAGTGATGCACTGGGTCAGCCCCAGCATTTT.

This clone has only a few counts. The V and J genes are TRBV2 and TRBJ2-5; TRBD2 agrees at 8 bases. Losses at the gene ends were 6 bases for V and 2 bases for J; bases not matched to a gene: 8. CDR1 is SNHLY, CDR2 FYNNEI, per germline. This CDR3 comprises 15 residues. CDR3 sequence reads: CASSLLADSQETQYF. The CDR3, as DNA: TGTGCCAGCAGCTTACTAGCGGACTCTCAAGAGACCCAGTACTTC. The complete variable domain, with remaining parts taken from reference TRBV2 and TRBJ2-5, reads EPEVTQTPSHQVTQMGQEVILRCVPISNHLYFYWYRQILGQKVEFLVSFYNNEISEKSEIFDDQFSVERPDGSNFTLKIRSTKLEDSAMYFCASSLLADSQETQYFGPGTRLLVL.

This clone was counted a single time. This chain connects TRBV23-1 to TRBJ2-7, with D tentatively TRBD1 (5 bases). TRBV23-1 is an ORF, with its function uncertain. V was shortened by 4 bases and J by 3 bases, with 16 bases between the two germline ends. The CDR3 extends over 15 amino acids. The CDR3 loop reads CASSLTLRTNYEQYF. CDR3 DNA sequence: TGCGCCAGCAGTCTGACACTGAGGACAAACTACGAGCAGTACTTC.

The rearrangement joins TRBV3-1 (or the pseudogene TRBV3-2) to TRBJ2-3; D unresolved. CDR3 length: 13 amino acids. Germline V gene sequence: CDR1 LGHDT, CDR2 YNNKEL (reference sequence). V was shortened by 4 bases and J by 5 bases, with 10 bases between the two germline ends. CDR3 loop: CASSPRPVDTQYF. CDR3 in DNA: TGTGCCAGCAGCCCTCGACCGGTAGATACGCAGTATTTT.

The chain links TRBV19 to TRBJ1-2; D gene uncertain. V was pared by 5 bases and J by 4 bases, with 14 bases between. Germline assignment: CDR1 LNHDA and CDR2 SQIVND (reference sequence). This CDR3 comprises 14 residues. The CDR3 loop is CASSSPGTVYGYTF. As DNA, the CDR3 is TGTGCCAGTAGTTCCCCCGGAACCGTCTATGGCTACACCTTC.

V and J are TRBV10-3 and TRBJ2-5; D gene uncertain. The CDR3 is 15 amino acids. Germline CDR1 and CDR2: ENHRY and SYGVKD. The V end lost 2 bases, the J end lost 2 bases, and 12 bases lay between the germline ends. In nucleotides, the CDR3 is TGTGCCATCAGTGAGACCGACAACGGACAAGAGACCCAGTACTTC. Residues: CAISETDNGQETQYF.

This chain links TRBV7-2 with TRBJ2-1; D ambiguous. Germline V gives CDR1 SGHTA, CDR2 FQGNSA. V lost 5 bases, J lost 0 bases, and 5 bases lay in between. There are 13 residues in the CDR3. CDR3 amino acids: CASSRSSYNEQFF. In nucleotides, the CDR3 is TGTGCCAGCAGCAGGAGCTCCTACAATGAGCAGTTCTTC.

The genes are TRBV19 and TRBJ2-1; D is perhaps TRBD2 (6 bases). This CDR3 contains 14 residues. The germline V gene encodes CDR1 LNHDA and CDR2 SQIVND (reference sequence). V was pared by 2 bases and J by 7 bases, with 12 bases between. CDR3 loop: CASSIRGSVNEQFF. CDR3 DNA: TGTGCCAGTAGTATACGGGGGAGTGTGAATGAGCAGTTCTTC.

The chain uses TRBV11-3 and TRBJ2-7; TRBD1 matches 11 bases. The V segment lost 5 bases and the J segment 2 bases; nucleotides outside the gene matches: 5. CDR3 length: 15 amino acids. CDR1 SGHNT and CDR2 YENEEA come from the germline V gene. This CDR3 is CASSVLGQGAYEQYF. CDR3 nucleotides: TGTGCCAGCAGCGTCCTGGGACAGGGGGCCTACGAGCAGTACTTC.

The rearrangement uses TRBV29-1 and TRBJ1-2; TRBD1 might be the D (5 bases). The CDR3 is 14 residues long. Germline V CDR1 and CDR2: SQVTM, ANQGSEA. The V and J ends lost 4 bases and 6 bases respectively, with 18 bases between them. The CDR3 reads CSVVSLGSTDGYTF. CDR3 nucleotide sequence: TGCAGCGTTGTTAGCTTGGGTTCGACAGATGGCTACACCTTC.

V and J are TRBV14 and TRBJ2-1; 8 bases fit TRBD2. Germline assignment: CDR1 SGHDN and CDR2 FVKESK. J lost 0 bases, V lost 2 bases, and 3 bases had no gene match. The length of the CDR3 is 16 residues. Here the CDR3 reads CASSQQLAASYNEQFF. The CDR3 DNA is TGTGCCAGCAGCCAACAACTAGCGGCCTCCTACAATGAGCAGTTCTTC.

The chain joins TRBV9 to TRBJ1-2, with TRBD1 as a possible D gene (5 bases). The V gene lost 0 bases and the J gene lost 4 bases, with 19 bases spanning the gap. Germline V CDR1 and CDR2: SGDLS, YYNGEE. The CDR3 contains 17 residues. The CDR3 DNA reads as TGTGCCAGCAGCGTAGGACAGTCACCCACCAGGATCTATGGCTACACCTTC. Amino acids: CASSVGQSPTRIYGYTF.

V gene TRBV7-9 combines with J gene TRBJ2-5; unclear D gene. The CDR3 is 10 residues long. CDR1 and CDR2 (germline): SEHNR, FQNEAQ (reference sequence). Trimming cost V 5 bases and J 4 bases, with 2 bases left between them. The CDR3 reads CASSGETQYF. The CDR3 coding sequence is TGTGCCAGCAGCGGAGAGACCCAGTACTTC.

The rearrangement joins TRBV19 to TRBJ1-2; 9 nucleotides agree with TRBD1. There are 13 residues in the CDR3. Germline V gene sequence: CDR1 LNHDA, CDR2 SQIVND (reference sequence). Trimming cost V 6 bases and J 8 bases; bases outside gene matches: 7. The CDR3 DNA sequence: TGTGCCAGTAGGGGACCGGGACAGGGAGGCTACACCTTC. This gives the protein CASRGPGQGGYTF.